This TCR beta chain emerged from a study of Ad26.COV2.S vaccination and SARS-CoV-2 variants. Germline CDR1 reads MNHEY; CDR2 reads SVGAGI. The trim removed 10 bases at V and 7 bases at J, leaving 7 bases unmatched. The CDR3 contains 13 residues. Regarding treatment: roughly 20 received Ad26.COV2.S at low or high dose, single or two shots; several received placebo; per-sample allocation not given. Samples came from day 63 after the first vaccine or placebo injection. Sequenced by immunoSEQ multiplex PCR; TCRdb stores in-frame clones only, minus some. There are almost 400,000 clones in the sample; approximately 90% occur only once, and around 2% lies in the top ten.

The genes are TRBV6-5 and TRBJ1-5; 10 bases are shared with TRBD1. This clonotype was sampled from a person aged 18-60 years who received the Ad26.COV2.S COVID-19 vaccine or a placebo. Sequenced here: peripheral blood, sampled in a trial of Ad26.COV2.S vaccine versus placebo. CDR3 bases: TGTGCCATCTTGACAGGGGGCTGGCAGCCCCAGCATTTT. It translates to CAILTGGWQPQHF.